The next 24 T cell receptor beta chains were all read from a single sample in a study of Graves' ophthalmopathy and Graves' hyperthyroidism. Researchers took RNA transcripts and amplified TCR beta CDR3 regions from them. RT-PCR with HTBI primers came first, then second-round multiplex PCR. TCRdb reanalysed the multiplex PCR reads using MiXCR and keeps one entry per CDR3 protein. The sample holds about 660,000 distinct CDR3 sequences, 35% to 50% seen once. Sequencing input: peripheral blood. The receptors stem from an adult man with Graves' ophthalmopathy.

With respect to this clonotype: This sequence may be a read error, since a much larger clone differs from it by one base. This rearrangement joins TRBV5-1 to TRBJ2-2; 7 bases match TRBD1. V shed 3 bases, J shed 1 base, and the junction held 3 bases outside the gene matches. This CDR3 comprises 15 residues. The germline gives CDR1 SGHRS, CDR2 YFSETQ. Here the CDR3 DNA reads TGCGCCAGCAGCTCCCGGGACAGGAACACCGGGGAGCTGTTTTTT. Encoded protein: CASSSRDRNTGELFF.

The chain carries TRBV5-1 and TRBJ2-7; D ambiguous. Germline values: CDR1 SGHRS, CDR2 YFSETQ. The CDR3 totals 14 residues. With 5 bases removed from V and 1 base from J, the gap between germline ends came to 13 bases. CDR3 region: CASRIGWQSYEQYF. The CDR3 DNA sequence: TGCGCCAGCAGAATTGGGTGGCAGTCCTACGAGCAGTACTTC.

V is TRBV5-1 and J is TRBJ1-5, with D maybe TRBD1 (5 bases). Germline CDR1 and CDR2: SGHRS and YFSETQ. The CDR3 runs 14 residues. Trimming pared 4 bases from V and 7 bases from J, leaving 15 bases between. In DNA, the CDR3 is TGCGCCAGCAGCAATGAAGCGGGGGAGCAGCCCCAGCATTTT. Protein product: CASSNEAGEQPQHF.

A few counts support this clonotype. CDR3 nucleotides: TGTGCCAGCGCGGGACAGAACGGCTACGAGCAGTACTTC. Protein sequence: CASAGQNGYEQYF. The chain has TRBV6-1 and TRBJ2-7; perhaps TRBD1 as D (7 bases). V was clipped by 8 bases and J by 3 bases, with 14 bases between them. This CDR3 is built from 13 residues. CDR1 and CDR2 from the germline V gene are MNHNS and SASEGT.

This clonotype was found a few times. This chain joins TRBV25-1 and TRBJ2-4; D is uncertain. The length of the CDR3 is 15 residues. V was shortened by 6 bases and J by 0 bases, with 12 bases between the two germline ends. Germline CDR1 and CDR2: MGHDK and SYGVNS. In nucleotides, the CDR3 is TGTGCCAGCAGCGGCTCAGGCTTAGCCAAAAACATTCAGTACTTC. Its translation is CASSGSGLAKNIQYF.

Note on this clonotype: This may come from a read error, since a much larger clone is one base off. The chain joins TRBV20-1 to TRBJ2-5; possibly TRBD2 for D (6 bases). Germline CDR1 is DFQATT and CDR2 is SNEGSKA (reference sequence). V was shortened by 0 bases and J by 4 bases, with 15 bases between the two germline ends. The CDR3 consists of 15 residues. The CDR3 nucleotides are TGCAGTGCTAGAGATTACAAGGAGGGATCAGAGACCCAGTACTTC. It translates to CSARDYKEGSETQYF.

V gene TRBV12-3 or TRBV12-4 combines with J gene TRBJ1-4; 10 bases fit TRBD1. Losses at the gene ends were 5 bases for V and 6 bases for J; bases not matched to a gene: 0. The CDR3 spans 13 residues. As DNA, the CDR3 is TGTGCCAGCAGTGGACAGGGGGATGAAAAACTGTTTTTT. It encodes CASSGQGDEKLFF.

Notes on this clonotype: An end of the junction differs from the germline gene, which may be a read error. The chain recombines TRBV11-2 with TRBJ2-5; possible D gene TRBD2, 6 bases. Per germline, CDR1 SGHAT and CDR2 FQNNGV. This CDR3 region has 15 residues. CDR3 protein: CASRPPGTGEETQHF. The CDR3 DNA follows: TGTGCCAGCAGGCCCCCGGGGACGGGAGAGGAGACCCAGCACTTC.

The CDR3 DNA reads as TGTGCCAGCAGCGTCCAGGGCGTCGAGACCCAGCATTTT. It translates to CASSVQGVETQHF. The chain uses TRBV2 and TRBJ1-5; TRBD1 might be the D (5 bases). V was pared by 6 bases and J by 11 bases, with 17 bases between. Germline CDR1 reads SNHLY; CDR2 reads FYNNEI. The CDR3 is 13 amino acids.

In the case of this clonotype: A much larger clonotype is one base distant, so this may be a read error. The J gene is TRBJ1-5, the V gene TRBV9, with unresolved D. V shed 3 bases and J shed 6 bases, with 13 bases lying between them. Germline assignment: CDR1 SGDLS and CDR2 YYNGEE. This CDR3 contains 14 residues. CDR3 loop: CASSGPGSSQPQHF. In nucleotides, the CDR3 is TGTGCCAGCAGCGGACCGGGGTCCTCTCAGCCCCAGCATTTT.

This clonotype was counted a few times. V is TRBV10-3 and J is TRBJ1-6; D is undetermined. Trimming cost V 0 bases and J 0 bases, with 9 bases left between them. This CDR3 region has 17 residues. Germline V gene data show CDR1 as ENHRY and CDR2 as SYGVKD. The CDR3 protein is CAISESTRDSYNSPLHF. The CDR3 DNA sequence: TGTGCCATCAGTGAGTCGACGCGGGACTCCTATAATTCACCCCTCCACTTT.

J is TRBJ2-7 and V is TRBV20-1, with TRBD1 identical over 9 bases. Germline CDR1 DFQATT, CDR2 SNEGSKA (reference sequence). This CDR3 is 13 amino acids long. After removal of 5 bases from V and 4 bases from J, the junction contained 6 bases not matched to a gene. Here the CDR3 reads CSAEQGARYEQYF. DNA for the CDR3: TGCAGTGCTGAACAGGGGGCGCGGTACGAGCAGTACTTC.

This clonotype was seen a few times. The V and J genes are TRBV7-9 and TRBJ2-6, with TRBD1 identical over 7 bases. CDR1 and CDR2 from the germline V gene are SEHNR and FQNEAQ (reference sequence). The CDR3 is 17 amino acids. J lost 2 bases, V lost 2 bases, and 6 bases had no gene match. CDR3 amino acids: CASSLMPGGAGANVLTF. For the CDR3, the DNA is TGTGCCAGCAGCTTAATGCCAGGGGGTGCTGGGGCCAACGTCCTGACTTTC.

This clonotype was counted between two and nine times. One end of the junction does not line up with germline, which may come from a read error. This chain joins TRBV7-8 and TRBJ1-5; TRBD1 is a possible D gene (6 bases). The germline V gene encodes CDR1 SGHVS and CDR2 FQNEAQ. This CDR3 is 16 amino acids long. The CDR3 protein is CASSPEDRNGNQPQHF. CDR3 sequence (DNA): TGCGCCAGCAGCCCAGAGGACAGAAACGGCAATCAGCCCCAGCATTTT.

The J gene is TRBJ2-5, the V gene TRBV9, with D maybe TRBD2 (8 bases). CDR3 length: 15 residues. V lost 2 bases and J 4 bases, leaving 15 bases between the germline ends. The germline V gene has CDR1 SGDLS and CDR2 YYNGEE. The CDR3 sequence is CASSVGTAGVETQYF. The DNA for the CDR3 is TGTGCCAGCAGCGTGGGGACAGCGGGAGTAGAGACCCAGTACTTC.

This chain uses TRBV9 with TRBJ1-5; 8 bases map to TRBD1. Germline lookup yields CDR1 SGDLS and CDR2 YYNGEE. This CDR3 spans 14 amino acids. Trimming at V came to 4 bases and at J to 5 bases, leaving 5 bases not matched to a gene. The CDR3 bases are TGTGCCAGCAGCAGGACAGGGCAGGATCAGCCCCAGCATTTT. Its translation is CASSRTGQDQPQHF.

The V call is TRBV6-4, the J call TRBJ2-7; D may be TRBD1 (7 bases). Germline lookup yields CDR1 MRHNA and CDR2 SNTAGT. V gave up 7 bases and J gave up 2 bases, with 18 bases separating them. The CDR3 loop spans 15 amino acids. This CDR3 is CASTSRGTPAYEQYF. The CDR3 nucleotides read TGTGCCAGCACCTCCAGGGGGACTCCCGCCTACGAGCAGTACTTC.

This clonotype was seen at least ten times. The rearrangement uses TRBV6-6 and TRBJ2-5; TRBD1 aligns across 7 bases. Per the germline V gene, CDR1 is MNHNY and CDR2 is SVGAGI (reference sequence). V shed 2 bases, J shed 0 bases, and the junction held 3 bases outside the gene matches. This CDR3 is 15 amino acids long. CDR3 protein: CASSYVGQNQETQYF. CDR3 coding DNA: TGTGCCAGCAGTTACGTGGGACAGAACCAAGAGACCCAGTACTTC.

In this sample, this clonotype turned up a few times. The chain is built from TRBV6-6 and TRBJ2-7, with D hard to call. Trimming cost V 2 bases and J 2 bases, with 16 bases left between them. CDR1 is MNHNY, CDR2 SVGAGI, per germline (reference sequence). The CDR3 sequence is 16 residues long. CDR3 sequence: CASSYRSGGTAYEQYF. DNA for the CDR3: TGTGCCAGCAGTTACCGGTCGGGCGGCACAGCCTACGAGCAGTACTTC.

This clonotype was detected many times. This CDR3 reads CASRQGLGDGYTF. DNA of the CDR3: TGTGCCAGCCGACAGGGGCTGGGCGATGGCTACACCTTC. This rearrangement joins TRBV19 to TRBJ1-2; 8 bases are shared with TRBD1. CDR3 length: 13 residues. V trimming: 9 bases; J trimming: 6 bases; junction bases outside the gene matches: 9. Per germline, CDR1 LNHDA and CDR2 SQIVND (reference sequence).

This clonotype was picked up many times. This sequence joins TRBV4-1 and TRBJ2-5; D is uncertain. Germline V lookup: CDR1 MGHRA, CDR2 YSYEKL. V was trimmed by 8 bases and J by 6 bases, leaving 7 bases between them. The CDR3 contains 10 residues. The CDR3 loop reads CASGLQTQYF. The CDR3 DNA follows: TGCGCCAGCGGTTTGCAGACCCAGTACTTC.

This clonotype was counted ten times or more. This sequence joins TRBV29-1 and TRBJ1-1; D is perhaps TRBD1 (6 bases). CDR3 size: 13 residues. Germline values: CDR1 SQVTM, CDR2 ANQGSEA. Trimming cost V 4 bases and J 8 bases, with 17 bases left between them. The CDR3 region is CSVVDLGGREAFF. The DNA of the CDR3 is TGCAGCGTTGTTGATTTGGGGGGGCGCGAAGCTTTCTTT.

The chain recombines TRBV29-1 with TRBJ2-3, with TRBD2 identical over 8 bases. V lost 4 bases to trimming and J lost 5 bases; unmatched junction nucleotides: 8. The CDR3 loop spans 14 amino acids. Germline CDR1 reads SQVTM; CDR2 reads ANQGSEA. CDR3 residues: CSVVTGGRGDTQYF. In nucleotides, the CDR3 is TGCAGCGTTGTTACGGGAGGGCGCGGAGATACGCAGTATTTT.

This clonotype showed up many times. V gene TRBV4-3 combines with J gene TRBJ1-4; D perhaps matches TRBD1 (6 bases). The V end lost 1 base, the J end lost 8 bases, and 14 bases lay between the germline ends. The CDR3 is 15 residues long. Looked up from germline, CDR1 is LGHNA and CDR2 is YSLEER. In DNA, the CDR3 is TGCGCCAGCAGCCAAGGGCGGGCAGGGGTCGAAAAACTGTTTTTT. Translated: CASSQGRAGVEKLFF.